The 10 T cell receptor beta chains below were found in one sample sequenced in a study of tumor-infiltrating lymphocytes in primary liver carcinoma. Unsorted bulk tissue, about 17-34 mg of it, served as the source for co-extraction of RNA and DNA. Making TCR beta cDNA involved approximately 520 ng total RNA and a constant-region primer. TCR beta libraries came from three nested multiplex PCR rounds using slightly modified ARM-PCR. The first two PCR rounds used TRBV1-TRBV30 primers with a Cbeta primer, 10 cycles each. MiXCR, run by TCRdb on the multiplex PCR reads, gives a single entry per CDR3 protein. The sample holds tens of thousands of distinct CDR3 sequences, roughly two thirds seen once. Sequenced sample: liver tumor tissue from sampling region 4. Regarding subset: tumor region T4, right-lateral pole. The source is a man in his forties or fifties with primary liver carcinoma and hepatitis B virus infection.

This clonotype was picked up one time. Mismatch with germline at one junction end may stem from a read error. J is TRBJ2-1 and V is TRBV6-2 or TRBV6-3, with D maybe TRBD2 (5 bases). The germline gives CDR1 MNHEY, CDR2 SVGEGT. The CDR3 length is 16 residues. The chain's CDR3 is CASSEVGRKLSAEQLF. The CDR3 region has the DNA TGTGCCAGCAGCGAAGTAGGGAGAAAACTTAGTGCTGAGCAGCTCTTC.

This chain links TRBV6-1 with TRBJ2-1, with D uncertain. The CDR3 spans 14 residues. CDR1 and CDR2 from the germline V gene are MNHNS and SASEGT. V was cut by 8 bases and J by 4 bases, with 15 bases left in between. The CDR3 loop is CASSVASEYNEQFF. CDR3 nucleotide sequence: TGTGCCAGCTCCGTCGCTTCTGAGTACAATGAGCAGTTCTTC.

As regards this clonotype: Just one base apart from a much larger clone, this may be a read error. The genes are TRBV6-2 or TRBV6-3 and TRBJ2-1, with D unresolved. The CDR3 is 11 residues long. The ends were cut back, 4 bases at V and 8 bases at J, with 6 bases in the middle. Germline values: CDR1 MNHEY, CDR2 SVGEGT. For the CDR3, the DNA is TGTGCCAGCAGTTGGATGGATGAGCAGTTCTTC. This codes for CASSWMDEQFF.

A remark on this clonotype: The junction departs from germline at one end; a sequencing error may be responsible. The chain uses TRBV6-6 and TRBJ1-6; D is unresolved. Germline V gives CDR1 MNHNY, CDR2 SVGAGI (reference sequence). The CDR3 runs to 13 residues. Here the CDR3 DNA reads TGTGCCAACAGTAATGCAGGAATTTCACCCCTCCACTTT. It yields the protein CANSNAGISPLHF.

As for this clonotype: A much larger clone is a single base away; this may be a read error. The chain is built from TRBV9 and TRBJ2-5, with D maybe TRBD2 (6 bases). This CDR3 contains 14 residues. Germline values: CDR1 SGDLS, CDR2 YYNGEE. Trimming shortened V by 3 bases and J by 7 bases, and 16 bases separated the two germline ends. The CDR3 coding sequence is TGTGCCAGCAGCGACCGACTAGAGGGGCCGACCCAGTACTTC. Its protein is CASSDRLEGPTQYF.

This chain uses TRBV6-1 with TRBJ2-1; 9 bases align to TRBD1. Germline trimming cut 3 bases from V and 3 bases from J; bases unmatched to any gene: 3. The CDR3 is 15 residues long. Germline assignment: CDR1 MNHNS and CDR2 SASEGT. CDR3 residues: CASSDRQGGYNEQFF. For the CDR3, the DNA is TGTGCCAGCAGTGACAGACAGGGGGGCTACAATGAGCAGTTCTTC.

The chain couples TRBV6-2 or TRBV6-3 to TRBJ1-1; D is uncertain. CDR3 length: 13 amino acids. V was shortened by 4 bases and J by 5 bases, with 11 bases between the two germline ends. Germline V lookup: CDR1 MNHEY, CDR2 SVGEGT. The CDR3 coding sequence is TGTGCCAGCAGTTCCCCCGTTCGTACTGAAGCTTTCTTT. Translating gives CASSSPVRTEAFF.

In DNA, the CDR3 is TGTGCCAGCAGCTGGGGGATGGGGCCCCAGCATTTT. Its translation is CASSWGMGPQHF. The chain joins TRBV5-8 to TRBJ1-5, with TRBD1 as a possible D gene (5 bases). Germline V CDR1 and CDR2: SGHTS, YDEGEE. CDR3 size: 12 residues. The V end lost 3 bases, the J end lost 9 bases, and 10 bases lay between the germline ends.

Details on this clonotype: It may be a read error: a sequence one base away is much more abundant. The chain employs TRBV5-1 and TRBJ1-1; no firm D call. Germline V gene sequence: CDR1 SGHRS, CDR2 YFSETQ. The CDR3 covers 14 residues. The CDR3 loop is CASILDGMNTEAFF. In DNA, the CDR3 is TGCGCCAGCATCTTGGACGGCATGAACACTGAAGCTTTCTTT. Full variable domain (outside the CDR3, taken from reference TRBV5-1 and TRBJ1-1): KAGVTQTPRYLIKTRGQQVTLSCSPISGHRSVSWYQQTPGQGLQFLFEYFSETQRNKGNFPGRFSGRQFSNSRSEMNVSTLELGDSALYLCASILDGMNTEAFFGQGTRLTVV.

About this clonotype: One end of the junction is discordant with germline, which a read error may explain. This sequence joins TRBV28 and TRBJ1-3; TRBD1 matches 7 bases. The CDR3 contains 15 residues. Germline lookup yields CDR1 MDHEN and CDR2 SYDVKM. The CDR3 region is CARSPPTGWGNTIYF. DNA of the CDR3: TGTGCCAGGAGTCCCCCGACAGGGTGGGGAAATACCATATATTTT.